This TCR beta chain was sequenced in a study of cytomegalovirus exposure and HLA in healthy donors. On the study more broadly: As released early, the data held 65 million to 90 million unique TCRs from HLA-typed donors. Whole-study findings and limits: There were some V segments, including TRBV6-2 and TRBV6-3, excluded as indistinguishable.

PCR involved 60 Vbeta and 13 Jbeta primers. The table came from immunoSEQ multiplex PCR; TCRdb's copy has only in-frame clones and leaves some out. Altogether approximately 130,000 clones are present, 70% to 80% being singletons, with the ten largest covering roughly 3%. The CDR3 runs 13 residues. Between the trimmed V and J ends, which lost 4 bases and 10 bases, there was a span of 14 bases. In germline, CDR1 is LNHNV, CDR2 YYDKDF (reference sequence). Notes on this clone: Its specificity is unknown.

The sequencing input was PBMCs. The sequence was collected from a man under 40 in good health and CMV-seronegative. The gene calls are TRBV15 and TRBJ2-1; TRBD1 might be the D (5 bases). CDR3 residues: CATSTVDIYEQFF. CDR3 bases: TGTGCCACCAGCACAGTGGACATTTACGAGCAGTTCTTC.